The clone carrying this T cell receptor beta chain has only a few counts. Its matching antigen is unknown. TCRdb reprocessed the RT-PCR reads via MiXCR and lists one record per CDR3 protein. Altogether 500,000 to 550,000 distinct CDR3 sequences are present, approximately 7.7% being singletons, with the ten largest covering about 12%. These data originate in a study of response to subunit inactivated influenza vaccine. V lost 7 bases, J lost 1 base, and 14 bases lay in between. Per the germline V gene, CDR1 is SGHDT and CDR2 is YYEEEE. CDR3 length equals 14 residues. Study observations and caveats: Seasonal influenza vaccination, on each occasion, was suggested by the authors to recruit few new T cells.

The specimen was PBMCs from blood, collected approximately 25 months after vaccination. This clonotype was obtained from a man in his fifties or sixties who received an inactivated influenza vaccine. This rearrangement joins TRBV5-6 to TRBJ1-1; D ambiguous. The CDR3 loop is CASATTTGNTEAFF. The CDR3 nucleotides are TGTGCCAGCGCCACCACCACGGGGAACACTGAAGCTTTCTTT.